These 23 T cell receptor beta chains originate from one sample sequenced in a study of post-analysis software for immune sequencing data. Findings and caveats of the study: There were five or six TRBV segments more frequent in patients than controls, and TRBV5-6, TRBV5-1 and TRBV20-1 were among them.

The authors incorporated unique molecular identifiers into the TCR beta cDNA libraries. TCRdb re-analysed the PCR reads in MiXCR, keeping a single row per CDR3 protein. In the table there are hundreds of thousands of distinct CDR3 sequences, 25% to 30% of which are singletons. These receptors' antigens are unknown. Sequencing input: blood. Every receptor here comes from a girl under 18 with multiple sclerosis.

The chain employs TRBV6-5 and TRBJ1-2, with 8 nucleotides matching TRBD1. The CDR3 consists of 13 residues. Germline CDR1 is MNHEY and CDR2 is SVGAGI. V lost 7 bases and J lost 8; bases outside the gene matches: 9. The DNA for the CDR3 is TGTGCCAGCACCGACAGGGGAGTGTGGGGCTACACCTTC. Its translation is CASTDRGVWGYTF.

In its sample, this clonotype was seen once. The chain links TRBV29-1 to TRBJ1-1; D ambiguous. The V and J ends lost 7 bases and 5 bases respectively, with 11 bases between them. CDR1 and CDR2 (germline): SQVTM, ANQGSEA. The CDR3 is 11 residues long. CDR3 amino acids: CSGWGRTEAFF. The CDR3 coding sequence is TGCAGCGGCTGGGGTCGGACTGAAGCTTTCTTT.

This clonotype was detected only a few times. The genes are TRBV10-3 and TRBJ2-3; 13 nucleotides match TRBD2. Looked up from germline, CDR1 is ENHRY and CDR2 is SYGVKD. Trimming removed 6 bases from V and 10 bases from J; junction bases left unmatched: 7. The CDR3 sequence is 14 residues long. CDR3 loop: CAISPGLAGLAQYF. CDR3 DNA: TGTGCCATCAGCCCGGGACTAGCGGGGCTCGCGCAGTATTTT.

The rearrangement links TRBV12-3 or TRBV12-4 to TRBJ2-7; 8 positions agree with TRBD2. Trimming cost V 1 base and J 3 bases; bases outside gene matches: 5. There are 15 residues in the CDR3. DNA of the CDR3: TGTGCCAGCAGTTTAGTGAGGGGACTAGTCTACGAGCAGTACTTC. It yields the protein CASSLVRGLVYEQYF.

The genes are TRBV9 and TRBJ1-5, with D possibly matching TRBD1 (5 bases). This CDR3 region has 16 residues. Per germline, CDR1 SGDLS and CDR2 YYNGEE. Trimming took off 2 bases at V and 7 bases at J, with 19 bases between the two ends. The CDR3 DNA reads as TGTGCCAGCAGCGTTGGAACAGGTCGGCTCGGGCAGCCCCAGCATTTT. Protein: CASSVGTGRLGQPQHF. The whole variable domain, filled in from reference TRBV9 and TRBJ1-5, reads DSGVTQTPKHLITATGQRVTLRCSPRSGDLSVYWYQQSLDQGLQFLIQYYNGEERAKGNILERFSAQQFPDLHSELNLSSLELGDSALYFCASSVGTGRLGQPQHFGDGTRLSIL.

This chain uses TRBV28 with TRBJ2-3, with 7 positions matching TRBD2. The CDR3 covers 13 residues. Germline assignment: CDR1 MDHEN and CDR2 SYDVKM. V gave up 3 bases and J gave up 13 bases; unmatched junction bases: 10. CDR3: CASSLSGGREKYF. The CDR3 nucleotides read TGTGCCAGCAGTTTGAGCGGCGGGAGAGAGAAGTATTTT.

This clonotype was seen a few times. The chain employs TRBV7-2 and TRBJ2-3; 9 nucleotides line up with TRBD2. V was clipped by 2 bases and J by 2 bases; unmatched bases: 11. This CDR3 is built from 18 residues. The germline V gene has CDR1 SGHTA and CDR2 FQGNSA. DNA for the CDR3: TGTGCCAGCAGCTTAACGGTGTTTGCGGGAGGGATCACAGATACGCAGTATTTT. Protein product: CASSLTVFAGGITDTQYF.

V and J are TRBV20-1 and TRBJ2-3; 7 bases line up with TRBD1. Trimming at V came to 5 bases and at J to 1 base, leaving 9 bases not matched to a gene. CDR3 length equals 15 residues. Germline values: CDR1 DFQATT, CDR2 SNEGSKA (reference sequence). The CDR3 here is CSARKTGRRTDTQYF. For the CDR3, the DNA is TGCAGTGCTCGGAAGACAGGGAGACGCACAGATACGCAGTATTTT.

As for this clonotype: Compared with germline, one end of the junction differs, possibly owing to a read error. The chain links TRBV4-3 to TRBJ2-1; 9 bases agree with TRBD2. The CDR3 length is 14 residues. CDR1 and CDR2 from the germline V gene are LGHNA and YSLEER. CDR3 bases: TGCGCCAGCAGCCAAGACAGGGCGGGAGGGCGCTTGGTCTTC. It encodes CASSQDRAGGRLVF.

This clonotype was observed a few times. The chain recombines TRBV28 with TRBJ2-7; 7 bases are shared with TRBD2. The ends lost 4 bases at V and 2 bases at J; junction bases unmatched: 14. The CDR3 covers 17 residues. Germline V gene sequence: CDR1 MDHEN, CDR2 SYDVKM. In DNA form, the CDR3 reads TGTGCCAGCAGTTCCCCTCGTTTAGCGGGTAGTCCCTACGAGCAGTACTTC. Translated: CASSSPRLAGSPYEQYF.

This clonotype has just a few counts. V is TRBV13 and J is TRBJ2-6; no firm D call. V was clipped by 5 bases and J by 4 bases, with 12 bases between them. The CDR3 is 15 amino acids. Germline CDR1 PRHDT, CDR2 FYEKMQ (reference sequence). The CDR3 DNA reads as TGTGCCAGCAGCCCCGACCCCCGCGGGGCCAACGTCCTGACTTTC. This translates into CASSPDPRGANVLTF.

In this sample, this clonotype turned up a few times. This chain joins TRBV3-1 and TRBJ2-5; possibly TRBD1 for D (5 bases). The V gene lost 1 base and the J gene lost 3 bases, with 15 bases spanning the gap. Germline V lookup: CDR1 LGHDT, CDR2 YNNKEL (reference sequence). The CDR3 runs to 16 residues. CDR3 amino acids: CASSQAGLGFEETQYF. The CDR3 DNA is TGTGCCAGCAGCCAAGCAGGGTTGGGGTTCGAAGAGACCCAGTACTTC.

The chain employs TRBV24-1 and TRBJ1-5; possible D gene TRBD1, 5 bases. The CDR3 covers 13 residues. Between the trimmed V and J ends, which lost 5 bases and 7 bases, there was a span of 11 bases. Per the germline V gene, CDR1 is KGHDR and CDR2 is SFDVKD. CDR3 residues: CATSGAGLQPQHF. The CDR3 coding sequence is TGTGCCACCAGTGGGGCAGGGTTACAGCCCCAGCATTTT.

V gene TRBV11-3 combines with J gene TRBJ2-1, with D tentatively TRBD2 (5 bases). This CDR3 comprises 16 residues. Germline V lookup: CDR1 SGHNT, CDR2 YENEEA. The ends were cut back, 3 bases at V and 2 bases at J, with 14 bases in the middle. CDR3 nucleotide sequence: TGTGCCAGCAGCTTCTCGCGGGCGACTCCCTACAATGAGCAGTTCTTC. Translated, it gives CASSFSRATPYNEQFF. Supplemented by reference TRBV11-3 and TRBJ2-1, the full variable domain reads EAGVVQSPRYKIIEKKQPVAFWCNPISGHNTLYWYLQNLGQGPELLIRYENEEAVDDSQLPKDRFSAERLKGVDSTLKIQPAELGDSAVYLCASSFSRATPYNEQFFGPGTRLTVL.

CDR3 protein: CASSLLRVGGASNEQFF. CDR3 coding DNA: TGTGCCAGCAGCTTGTTACGGGTGGGGGGGGCATCCAATGAGCAGTTCTTC. The rearrangement joins TRBV5-6 to TRBJ2-1, with a possible D match to TRBD2 (7 bases). The germline V gene has CDR1 SGHDT and CDR2 YYEEEE. The CDR3 covers 17 residues. V dropped 1 base and J dropped 6 bases, with 20 bases sitting between them.

This clonotype was detected only a few times. J is TRBJ2-6 and V is TRBV6-2 or TRBV6-3, with 12 bases identical to TRBD2. This CDR3 has 19 amino acids. J was trimmed by 0 bases and V by 4 bases; bases with no gene match: 7. Germline lookup yields CDR1 MNHEY and CDR2 SVGEGT. The DNA of the CDR3 is TGTGCCAGCAGTTCCTGGACTAGCGGGACTTTCTCTGGGGCCAACGTCCTGACTTTC. Translation gives CASSSWTSGTFSGANVLTF.

This clonotype appeared many times. The CDR3 reads CASSQDRGNQPQHF. CDR3 DNA sequence: TGTGCCAGCAGCCAGGACCGAGGGAATCAGCCCCAGCATTTT. The chain joins TRBV7-8 to TRBJ1-5; no clear D gene. V gave up 5 bases and J gave up 4 bases, with 12 bases separating them. The CDR3 runs 14 residues. The germline V gene encodes CDR1 SGHVS and CDR2 FQNEAQ.

The CDR3 loop is CASSQVVGVEQYF. CDR3 sequence (DNA): TGCGCCAGCAGCCAAGTTGTTGGGGTCGAGCAGTACTTC. The rearrangement links TRBV4-3 to TRBJ2-7; D not certain. The CDR3 covers 13 residues. Germline V gene sequence: CDR1 LGHNA, CDR2 YSLEER. V was pared by 1 base and J by 6 bases, with 10 bases between.

In this sample, this clonotype turned up a few times. This chain joins TRBV11-2 and TRBJ2-7; no clear D gene. With 5 bases removed from V and 2 bases from J, the gap between germline ends came to 13 bases. CDR3 length equals 14 residues. From germline, CDR1 is SGHAT and CDR2 FQNNGV. CDR3 protein: CASSPKTTAYEQYF. CDR3 DNA: TGTGCCAGCAGCCCAAAGACGACCGCCTACGAGCAGTACTTC.

This rearrangement joins TRBV18 to TRBJ2-1; 7 bases fit TRBD2. Germline CDR1 reads KGHSH; CDR2 reads LQKENI. This CDR3 spans 16 amino acids. Germline trimming cut 5 bases from V and 1 base from J; bases unmatched to any gene: 8. The CDR3 bases are TGTGCCAGCTCATATAAAAGCGGGATTTCCTACAATGAGCAGTTCTTC. This gives the protein CASSYKSGISYNEQFF.

This clonotype has only a few counts. The chain uses TRBV20-1 and TRBJ2-7; the D gene is possibly TRBD2 (5 bases). The length of the CDR3 is 14 residues. V lost 6 bases to trimming and J lost 2 bases, with 17 bases between them. The germline gives CDR1 DFQATT, CDR2 SNEGSKA (reference sequence). CDR3 DNA: TGCAGTGCCCCCCTAGTAGCGTCAACCTACGAGCAGTACTTC. This encodes CSAPLVASTYEQYF.

There are many counts of this clonotype. A junction boundary mismatches the germline segment, possibly from a read error. The CDR3 DNA is TGTGCCAGCAGCTTAGGACGGACCGAAGCTTTCTTT. Amino acid sequence: CASSLGRTEAFF. V gene TRBV5-1 combines with J gene TRBJ1-1; no firm D call. The CDR3 has 12 residues. Per germline, CDR1 SGHRS and CDR2 YFSETQ.

The V and J genes are TRBV9 and TRBJ2-7; 10 nucleotides align to TRBD1. The trim removed 0 bases at V and 7 bases at J, leaving 16 bases unmatched. The CDR3 runs 18 residues. CDR1 is SGDLS, CDR2 YYNGEE, per germline. The CDR3, as DNA: TGTGCCAGCAGCGTAGGGCCGAAGGACAGGGGGAGAGATCGGGAGCAGTACTTC. Amino acid sequence: CASSVGPKDRGRDREQYF.